The rows below give T cell receptor beta chains drawn from one sample of a study of cytomegalovirus exposure and HLA in healthy donors. Measured with immunoSEQ multiplex PCR; TCRdb has only the in-frame clones, and not every one. The sample contains about 97,000 clones, 73% of which appear only once. The sequenced sample was PBMCs. Receptors were obtained from a man in his forties or fifties in good health and CMV-seronegative. Each CDR3 is given with its conserved first and last residue. D genes are given only for firm matches. Not all rows give a size; the values are once, few, many and, for expanded clones, a class.

d_gene: TRBD1; v_gene: TRBV4-1; abundance: NA; j_gene: TRBJ1-3; CDR3nt: TGCGCCAGCAGCCTTTTCCCCACAGGGGGCGGACTTGGAAACACCATATATTTT; CDR3aa: CASSLFPTGGGLGNTIYF
d_gene: NA; v_gene: TRBV7-6; abundance: few; j_gene: TRBJ2-7; CDR3nt: TGTGCCAGCAGCCCCGGGACCTACGAGCAGTACTTC; CDR3aa: CASSPGTYEQYF
d_gene: NA; v_gene: TRBV5-4; abundance: NA; j_gene: TRBJ2-5; CDR3nt: TGTGCCAGCAGCCCCCGCGCCAGGGGCGGGGAGACCCAGTACTTC; CDR3aa: CASSPRARGGETQYF
d_gene: NA; v_gene: TRBV5-4; abundance: NA; j_gene: TRBJ2-7; CDR3nt: TGTGCCAGCAGCTCGAGCTCCTACGAGCAGTACTTC; CDR3aa: CASSSSSYEQYF
d_gene: TRBD2; v_gene: TRBV4-1; abundance: NA; j_gene: TRBJ2-1; CDR3nt: TGCGCCAGCAGCACGACGAGGGCGGGGGCCTACAATGAGCAGTTCTTC; CDR3aa: CASSTTRAGAYNEQFF
d_gene: TRBD2; v_gene: TRBV11-1; abundance: NA; j_gene: TRBJ2-7; CDR3nt: TGTGCCAGCGGCGACGTGACTAGCTTCTCCTACGAGCAGTACTTC; CDR3aa: CASGDVTSFSYEQYF
d_gene: NA; v_gene: TRBV2; abundance: NA; j_gene: TRBJ1-4; CDR3nt: TGTGCCAGCAGTGATCTCAGGGTGGTTGAAAAACTGTTTTTT; CDR3aa: CASSDLRVVEKLFF
d_gene: TRBD1; v_gene: TRBV9; abundance: NA; j_gene: TRBJ2-7; CDR3nt: TGTGCCAGCAGCGTCCGGACAGGGACCTACGAGCAGTACTTC; CDR3aa: CASSVRTGTYEQYF
d_gene: TRBD1; v_gene: TRBV5-1; abundance: NA; j_gene: TRBJ1-1; CDR3nt: TGCGCCAGCAGTACAAGACCGGGGACAGTAAACACTGAAGCTTTCTTT; CDR3aa: CASSTRPGTVNTEAFF
d_gene: NA; v_gene: TRBV4-2; abundance: NA; j_gene: TRBJ2-4; CDR3nt: TGTGCCAGCAGCCAAGATGGCGGTTATACCAAAAACATTCAGTACTTC; CDR3aa: CASSQDGGYTKNIQYF
d_gene: NA; v_gene: TRBV28; abundance: NA; j_gene: TRBJ1-6; CDR3nt: TGTGCCAGCAGTTTGGGAGGAAGCTCCTATAATTCACCCCTCCACTTT; CDR3aa: CASSLGGSSYNSPLHF
d_gene: NA; v_gene: TRBV7-3; abundance: NA; j_gene: TRBJ1-1; CDR3nt: TGTGCCAGCAAACCTCGGGTGGAAAAGTTCGAGAACACTGAAGCTTTCTTT; CDR3aa: CASKPRVEKFENTEAFF
d_gene: TRBD1; v_gene: TRBV5-5; abundance: few; j_gene: TRBJ1-1; CDR3nt: TGTGCCAGCAGCTTGTGGAGGGGGCCTGAAGCTTTCTTT; CDR3aa: CASSLWRGPEAFF
d_gene: TRBD2; v_gene: TRBV5-1; abundance: NA; j_gene: TRBJ2-3; CDR3nt: TGCGCCAGCAGCTCCCCTAGCGGGAGGAGCACAGATACGCAGTATTTT; CDR3aa: CASSSPSGRSTDTQYF
d_gene: NA; v_gene: TRBV5-1; abundance: NA; j_gene: TRBJ2-7; CDR3nt: TGCGCCAGCAGCTTGGCAGGGGTACGCTCCTACGAGCAGTACTTC; CDR3aa: CASSLAGVRSYEQYF
d_gene: NA; v_gene: TRBV25-1; abundance: NA; j_gene: TRBJ2-7; CDR3nt: TGTGCCAGCAGTGAATTTGTCCATTCCTACGAGCAGTACTTC; CDR3aa: CASSEFVHSYEQYF
d_gene: TRBD1; v_gene: TRBV7-6; abundance: NA; j_gene: TRBJ2-5; CDR3nt: TGTGCCAGCAGCAGTCGACAGGGACGCCAAGAGACCCAGTACTTC; CDR3aa: CASSSRQGRQETQYF
d_gene: NA; v_gene: TRBV20-1; abundance: NA; j_gene: TRBJ1-1; CDR3nt: TGCAGTGCATCATTATCAGCTGAAGCTTTCTTT; CDR3aa: CSASLSAEAFF
d_gene: NA; v_gene: TRBV6-5; abundance: NA; j_gene: TRBJ1-1; CDR3nt: TGTGCCAGCAGTCGTGCGGGAGTTACTGAAGCTTTCTTT; CDR3aa: CASSRAGVTEAFF
d_gene: NA; v_gene: TRBV4-3; abundance: NA; j_gene: TRBJ2-1; CDR3nt: TGCGCCAGCAGCCCGTATATGTACAGGGACAATGAGCAGTTCTTC; CDR3aa: CASSPYMYRDNEQFF
d_gene: TRBD2; v_gene: TRBV4-2; abundance: NA; j_gene: TRBJ2-3; CDR3nt: TGTGCCAGCAGCCCGACTAGCGGGATCACAGATACGCAGTATTTT; CDR3aa: CASSPTSGITDTQYF
d_gene: NA; v_gene: TRBV7-2; abundance: NA; j_gene: TRBJ1-6; CDR3nt: TGTGCCAGCAGCTTACCAGAACGAGGGTTGGGTTCACCCCTCCACTTT; CDR3aa: CASSLPERGLGSPLHF
d_gene: NA; v_gene: TRBV5-1; abundance: NA; j_gene: TRBJ1-4; CDR3nt: TGCGCCAGCAGCCTCGGGGTCTCTAATGAAAAACTGTTTTTT; CDR3aa: CASSLGVSNEKLFF
d_gene: NA; v_gene: TRBV28; abundance: few; j_gene: TRBJ2-1; CDR3nt: TGTGCCAGCAGTTTTGAGAACCTCTCCTACAATGAGCAGTTCTTC; CDR3aa: CASSFENLSYNEQFF
d_gene: NA; v_gene: TRBV5-1; abundance: NA; j_gene: TRBJ2-7; CDR3nt: TGCGCCAGCAGCTTGGACAGGCACGAGCAGTACTTC; CDR3aa: CASSLDRHEQYF
d_gene: TRBD1; v_gene: TRBV6-1; abundance: NA; j_gene: TRBJ1-2; CDR3nt: TGTGCCAGCAGCCTAGGACAGGGGGCATGGGGCTACACCTTC; CDR3aa: CASSLGQGAWGYTF
d_gene: TRBD2; v_gene: TRBV15; abundance: NA; j_gene: TRBJ2-5; CDR3nt: TGTGCCACCAGCAGAGATATAGCGGGAGTCGTGACCCAGTACTTC; CDR3aa: CATSRDIAGVVTQYF
d_gene: TRBD1; v_gene: TRBV9; abundance: NA; j_gene: TRBJ1-2; CDR3nt: TGTGCCAGCATGGGACAGGGGGTGGTCGGGGGCTACACCTTC; CDR3aa: CASMGQGVVGGYTF
d_gene: TRBD1; v_gene: TRBV18; abundance: NA; j_gene: TRBJ1-5; CDR3nt: TGTGCCAGCTCACCACGGGACAGGAGTCAGCCCCAGCATTTT; CDR3aa: CASSPRDRSQPQHF
d_gene: TRBD1; v_gene: TRBV4-1; abundance: few; j_gene: TRBJ2-5; CDR3nt: TGCGCCAGCAGCCAGTATGGACAGGAAGAAGAGACCCAGTACTTC; CDR3aa: CASSQYGQEEETQYF
d_gene: TRBD1; v_gene: TRBV5-6; abundance: few; j_gene: TRBJ2-7; CDR3nt: TGTGCCAGCAGCGGCGGGACAGGGGGCGACGAGCAGTACTTC; CDR3aa: CASSGGTGGDEQYF
d_gene: NA; v_gene: TRBV7-2; abundance: NA; j_gene: TRBJ2-2; CDR3nt: TGTGCCAGCAGCCCTTTGACAGGGAACACCGGGGAGCTGTTTTTT; CDR3aa: CASSPLTGNTGELFF
d_gene: NA; v_gene: TRBV5-1; abundance: few; j_gene: TRBJ2-7; CDR3nt: TGCGCCAGCAGCTCCGGGACACCTATCTACCACGAGCAGTACTTC; CDR3aa: CASSSGTPIYHEQYF
d_gene: NA; v_gene: TRBV6-1; abundance: NA; j_gene: TRBJ1-2; CDR3nt: TGTGCCAGCAGAAGTTTCGCGGTATATGGCTACACCTTC; CDR3aa: CASRSFAVYGYTF
d_gene: NA; v_gene: TRBV15; abundance: once; j_gene: TRBJ2-5; CDR3nt: TGTGCCACCAGCAGTCAGGACCAAGAGACCCAGTACTTC; CDR3aa: CATSSQDQETQYF
d_gene: NA; v_gene: TRBV4-2; abundance: NA; j_gene: TRBJ2-3; CDR3nt: TGTGCCAGCAGCCAAGATCTAGTGCCGGGGGTCACAGATACGCAGTATTTT; CDR3aa: CASSQDLVPGVTDTQYF
d_gene: TRBD2; v_gene: TRBV5-6; abundance: NA; j_gene: TRBJ2-1; CDR3nt: TGTGCCAGCAACCCAGGTAGCGGGGGGACCAAGTACAATGAGCAGTTCTTC; CDR3aa: CASNPGSGGTKYNEQFF
d_gene: NA; v_gene: TRBV4-1; abundance: NA; j_gene: TRBJ2-7; CDR3nt: TGCGCCAGCAGAACGAGGCTAGGGGGCTCCTACGAGCAGTACTTC; CDR3aa: CASRTRLGGSYEQYF
d_gene: NA; v_gene: TRBV5-1; abundance: NA; j_gene: TRBJ2-5; CDR3nt: TGCGCCAGCAGCTTGAGCCATCGAAAAGAGACCCAGTACTTC; CDR3aa: CASSLSHRKETQYF
d_gene: NA; v_gene: TRBV9; abundance: NA; j_gene: TRBJ1-2; CDR3nt: TGTGCCAGCAGCGTATTGTCGGCAGGGAATACTGGCTACACCTTC; CDR3aa: CASSVLSAGNTGYTF
d_gene: NA; v_gene: TRBV6-1; abundance: once; j_gene: TRBJ2-3; CDR3nt: TGTGCCAGCAGTGAACTCAAAGGGAGATTCACAGATACGCAGTATTTT; CDR3aa: CASSELKGRFTDTQYF
d_gene: TRBD2; v_gene: TRBV15; abundance: NA; j_gene: TRBJ2-7; CDR3nt: TGTGCCACCAGCCACCTAGCGGGGGGGCCGGAGCAGTACTTC; CDR3aa: CATSHLAGGPEQYF
d_gene: NA; v_gene: TRBV6-5; abundance: once; j_gene: TRBJ1-6; CDR3nt: TGTGCCAGCAGTTACTCGTATCAGTCAGGCAATTCACCCCTCCACTTT; CDR3aa: CASSYSYQSGNSPLHF
d_gene: NA; v_gene: TRBV5-1; abundance: few; j_gene: TRBJ1-1; CDR3nt: TGCGCCAGCAGCTTTGGTGCTGGGCCTGAAGCTTTCTTT; CDR3aa: CASSFGAGPEAFF
d_gene: NA; v_gene: TRBV6-5; abundance: NA; j_gene: TRBJ2-1; CDR3nt: TGTGCCAGCACAGGCAATATCATCAATGAGCAGTTCTTC; CDR3aa: CASTGNIINEQFF
d_gene: NA; v_gene: TRBV7-8; abundance: NA; j_gene: TRBJ1-3; CDR3nt: TGTGCCAGCAGCTTAGATCCTAGGCCGAGCTCTGGAAACACCATATATTTT; CDR3aa: CASSLDPRPSSGNTIYF
d_gene: TRBD1; v_gene: TRBV11-2; abundance: NA; j_gene: TRBJ2-7; CDR3nt: TGTGCCAGCAGCTTGGCCCGAGAGGGGGCGCGCGACGAGCAGTACTTC; CDR3aa: CASSLAREGARDEQYF
d_gene: TRBD1; v_gene: TRBV28; abundance: once; j_gene: TRBJ2-3; CDR3nt: TGTGCCAGCAGGGCGACAGGGGGTGAAAGCACAGATACGCAGTATTTT; CDR3aa: CASRATGGESTDTQYF
d_gene: TRBD2; v_gene: TRBV2; abundance: NA; j_gene: TRBJ2-3; CDR3nt: TGTGCCAGCAGTGAGCGGGGGGCCACAGATACGCAGTATTTT; CDR3aa: CASSERGATDTQYF
d_gene: NA; v_gene: TRBV9; abundance: NA; j_gene: TRBJ2-7; CDR3nt: TGTGCCAGCAGCGTAGAGGGGTACGAGCAGTACTTC; CDR3aa: CASSVEGYEQYF
d_gene: NA; v_gene: TRBV28; abundance: NA; j_gene: TRBJ1-2; CDR3nt: TGTGCCAGCAGGGCATTAGGGAGACACTATGGCTACACCTTC; CDR3aa: CASRALGRHYGYTF
d_gene: NA; v_gene: TRBV4-3; abundance: NA; j_gene: TRBJ1-1; CDR3nt: TGCGCCAGCAGCCGGTCCTCTGGAGATAGCGCTTTCTTT; CDR3aa: CASSRSSGDSAFF
d_gene: NA; v_gene: TRBV6-5; abundance: NA; j_gene: TRBJ2-7; CDR3nt: TGTGCCAGCAGTTACTCGGACAGATCTTACGAGCAGTACTTC; CDR3aa: CASSYSDRSYEQYF
d_gene: TRBD1; v_gene: TRBV5-1; abundance: NA; j_gene: TRBJ2-5; CDR3nt: TGCGCCAGCAGCTTGGTATACAGGGGGCCGGCAGAGACCCAGTACTTC; CDR3aa: CASSLVYRGPAETQYF
d_gene: NA; v_gene: TRBV7-8; abundance: NA; j_gene: TRBJ2-7; CDR3nt: TGTGCCAGCAGCCCCGGGCCGGGATTAGGCGAGCAGTACTTC; CDR3aa: CASSPGPGLGEQYF
d_gene: NA; v_gene: TRBV27; abundance: NA; j_gene: TRBJ2-7; CDR3nt: TGTGCCAGCAGCCAAATCCCAGGGTGGACCTACGAGCAGTACTTC; CDR3aa: CASSQIPGWTYEQYF
d_gene: TRBD1; v_gene: TRBV18; abundance: NA; j_gene: TRBJ2-7; CDR3nt: TGTGCCAGCTCAAAAGGACAGGGTTGGGAGCAGTACTTC; CDR3aa: CASSKGQGWEQYF
d_gene: NA; v_gene: TRBV5-5; abundance: NA; j_gene: TRBJ1-2; CDR3nt: TGTGCCAGCAGCCTCGAAGCTAGACCTCGGAACTATGGCTACACCTTC; CDR3aa: CASSLEARPRNYGYTF
d_gene: NA; v_gene: TRBV5-1; abundance: NA; j_gene: TRBJ1-6; CDR3nt: TGCGCCAGCAGCTTGGCGGGACAAACCCATAATTCACCCCTCCACTTT; CDR3aa: CASSLAGQTHNSPLHF
d_gene: TRBD1; v_gene: TRBV2; abundance: NA; j_gene: TRBJ1-4; CDR3nt: TGTGCCAGCAGCTTGACAGGGAGCGAAAAACTGTTTTTT; CDR3aa: CASSLTGSEKLFF